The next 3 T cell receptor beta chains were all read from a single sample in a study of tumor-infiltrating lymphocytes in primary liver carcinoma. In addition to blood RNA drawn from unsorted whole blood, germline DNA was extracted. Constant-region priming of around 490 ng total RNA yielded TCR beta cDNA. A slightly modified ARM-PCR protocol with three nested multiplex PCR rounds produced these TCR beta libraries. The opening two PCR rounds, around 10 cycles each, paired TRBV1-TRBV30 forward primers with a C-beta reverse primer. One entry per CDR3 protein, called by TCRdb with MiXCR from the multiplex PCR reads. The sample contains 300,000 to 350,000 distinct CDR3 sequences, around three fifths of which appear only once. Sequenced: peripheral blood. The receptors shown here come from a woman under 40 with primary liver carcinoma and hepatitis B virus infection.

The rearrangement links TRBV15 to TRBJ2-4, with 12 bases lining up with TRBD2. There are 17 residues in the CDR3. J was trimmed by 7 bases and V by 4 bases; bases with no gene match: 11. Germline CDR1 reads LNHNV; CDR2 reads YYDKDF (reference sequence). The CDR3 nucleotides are TGTGCCACCAGCATACGACTAGCGGGAGAGGGAGTGAACATTCAGTACTTC. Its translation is CATSIRLAGEGVNIQYF.

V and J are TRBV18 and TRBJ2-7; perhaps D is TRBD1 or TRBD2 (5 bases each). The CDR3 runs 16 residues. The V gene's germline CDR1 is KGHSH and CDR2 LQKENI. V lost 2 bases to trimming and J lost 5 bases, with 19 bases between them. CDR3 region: CASSPYTGTRGHEQYF. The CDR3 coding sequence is TGTGCCAGCTCACCATATACCGGGACCCGAGGACACGAGCAGTACTTC.

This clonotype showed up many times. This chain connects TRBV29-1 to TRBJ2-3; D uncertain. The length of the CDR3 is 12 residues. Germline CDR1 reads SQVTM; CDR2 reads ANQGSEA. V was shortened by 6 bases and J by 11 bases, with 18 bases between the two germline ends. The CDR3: CSVQIRLQLQYF. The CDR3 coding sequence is TGCAGCGTCCAGATAAGGTTACAGTTGCAGTATTTT.